This TCR beta chain was observed in a study of regulatory T cells in long-lasting Graves disease. Overall study context: Antithyroid drug intake by newly diagnosed Graves' patients had lasted under 3 months.

CDR3-region Arm-PCR and iRepertoire HTBI primers produced the TCR beta libraries. MiXCR was run by TCRdb on the multiplex PCR reads, yielding one entry per CDR3 protein. The sample holds 450,000 to 700,000 distinct CDR3 sequences, about 13% seen once. Trimming took off 0 bases at V and 5 bases at J, with 5 bases between the two ends. CDR1 is MNHNS and CDR2 is SASEGT in the germline V gene. There are 12 residues in the CDR3. Study results and limitations: It was in persistent disease that TRBV28, TRBJ1-2 and TRBJ2-5 were favored.

This clonotype showed up many times. Its antigen remains unidentified. The time point was: newly diagnosed GD, antithyroid drugs for less than 3 months. From PBMCs, RNA was extracted and then used to make the TCR library. These data are also associated with another study on T cells in Graves' hyperthyroidism and ophthalmopathy. This second report adds: Patients aged 18 to 65 had newly diagnosed hyperthyroidism of under 2 months' duration.

The chain is built from TRBV6-1 and TRBJ2-7; D unclear. This receptor was obtained from a man aged 25 to 40 with Graves disease. Sequenced here: peripheral blood mononuclear cells (PBMCs), sampled at new diagnosis, from a patient treated with antithyroid drugs. CDR3 coding DNA: TGTGCCAGCAGTGAAGCGCGCGACGAGCAGTACTTC. This translates into CASSEARDEQYF.